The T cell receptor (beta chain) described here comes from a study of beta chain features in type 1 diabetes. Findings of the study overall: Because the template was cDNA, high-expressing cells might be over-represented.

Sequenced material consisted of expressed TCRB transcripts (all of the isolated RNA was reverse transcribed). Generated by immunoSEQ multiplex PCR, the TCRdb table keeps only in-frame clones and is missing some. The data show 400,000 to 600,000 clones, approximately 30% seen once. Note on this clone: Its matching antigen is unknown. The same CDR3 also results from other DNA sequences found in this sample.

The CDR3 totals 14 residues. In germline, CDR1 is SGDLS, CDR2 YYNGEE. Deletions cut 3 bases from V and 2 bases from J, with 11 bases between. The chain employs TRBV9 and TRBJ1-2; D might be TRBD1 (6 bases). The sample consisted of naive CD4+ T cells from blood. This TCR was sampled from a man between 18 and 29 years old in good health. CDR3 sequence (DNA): TGTGCCAGCAGCGCAAGGACAGCAAACTATGGCTACACCTTC. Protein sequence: CASSARTANYGYTF. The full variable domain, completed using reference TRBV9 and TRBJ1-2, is DSGVTQTPKHLITATGQRVTLRCSPRSGDLSVYWYQQSLDQGLQFLIQYYNGEERAKGNILERFSAQQFPDLHSELNLSSLELGDSALYFCASSARTANYGYTFGSGTRLTVV.